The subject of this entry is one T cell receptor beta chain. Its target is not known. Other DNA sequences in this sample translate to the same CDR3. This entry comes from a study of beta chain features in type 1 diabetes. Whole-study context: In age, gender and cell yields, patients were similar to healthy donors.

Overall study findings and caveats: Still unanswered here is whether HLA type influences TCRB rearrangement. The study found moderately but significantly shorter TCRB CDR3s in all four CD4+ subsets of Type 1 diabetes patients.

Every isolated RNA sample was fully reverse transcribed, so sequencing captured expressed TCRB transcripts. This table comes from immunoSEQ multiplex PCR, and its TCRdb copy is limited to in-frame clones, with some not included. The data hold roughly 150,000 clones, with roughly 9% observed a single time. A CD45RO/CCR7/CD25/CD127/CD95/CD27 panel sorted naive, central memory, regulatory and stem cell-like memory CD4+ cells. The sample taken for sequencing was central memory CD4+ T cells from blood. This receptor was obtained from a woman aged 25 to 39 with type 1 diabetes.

The CDR3 region has the DNA TGTGCCAGCAGCTCATCGACAGGGGGAGAGACCCAGTACTTC. Protein sequence: CASSSSTGGETQYF. The genes are TRBV11-2 and TRBJ2-5; 9 nucleotides agree with TRBD1. Unmatched junction bases numbered 4, after V lost 4 bases and J lost 4 bases. CDR3 size: 14 residues. CDR1 is SGHAT, CDR2 FQNNGV, per germline.